The source of this TCR beta chain is a study of T cell responses to AZD1222 COVID-19 vaccine. Findings and limits, study-wide: The reported proportion of spike-specific TCRs targeting unmutated variant regions was nearly half. Clonal diversity was possibly underestimated; the donors were predominantly white British and more often female.

In regard to this clone: Its cognate antigen is unknown.

The assay was immunoSEQ multiplex PCR, and TCRdb's table has in-frame clones only and misses some. In the table there are 130,000 to 150,000 clones, under 95% of which are singletons. Source: peripheral blood, taken on day 0 of AZD1222 vaccination. The receptor was derived from an adult in good health.

CDR3 DNA: TGTGCCAGCAGTTTTTTGACCGGTCCTGCTTCTTACAATGAGCAGTTCTTC. As protein: CASSFLTGPASYNEQFF. The genes are TRBV28 and TRBJ2-1; no definite D call. The V gene lost 3 bases and the J gene lost 4 bases, with 19 bases spanning the gap. The CDR3 runs to 17 residues. Germline lookup yields CDR1 MDHEN and CDR2 SYDVKM.